Each of the 30 T cell receptor beta chains below was sequenced from the same sample in a study of T cell responses to AZD1222 COVID-19 vaccine. Profiled with immunoSEQ multiplex PCR; TCRdb holds only in-frame clones, not every one. There are about 97,000 clones in the sample; about 89% occur only once, and over 6.5% lies in the top ten. This specimen consisted of peripheral blood, obtained on day 0 of AZD1222 vaccination. The receptors here all came from an adult in good health.

The genes are TRBV4-3 and TRBJ1-2; D not resolved. CDR1 and CDR2 from the germline V gene are LGHNA and YSLEER. CDR3 length equals 15 residues. V was pared by 0 bases and J by 6 bases, with 14 bases between. CDR3 residues: CASSQDPAHRDGYTF. The CDR3 DNA reads TGCGCCAGCAGCCAAGATCCAGCCCACCGAGATGGCTACACCTTC.

The rearrangement joins TRBV4-2 to TRBJ1-1; possibly TRBD1 for D (6 bases). Germline CDR1 and CDR2: LGHNA and YNFKEQ. Trimming took 0 bases from V and 6 from J, leaving 20 bases between them. This CDR3 contains 17 residues. The CDR3 sequence is CASSQDITTGKSSEAFF. In DNA form, the CDR3 reads TGTGCCAGCAGCCAAGATATCACCACAGGGAAATCGTCTGAAGCTTTCTTT.

The V call is TRBV28, the J call TRBJ2-7; the D is unclear. The CDR3 sequence is 13 residues long. In germline, CDR1 is MDHEN, CDR2 SYDVKM. V was trimmed by 4 bases and J by 4 bases, leaving 11 bases between them. The CDR3 reads CASSSGAGYEQYF. The CDR3 DNA follows: TGTGCCAGCAGTTCGGGCGCCGGGTACGAGCAGTACTTC.

The chain is built from TRBV7-2 and TRBJ1-1; no firm D call. This CDR3 has 13 residues. The germline gives CDR1 SGHTA, CDR2 FQGNSA. V lost 2 bases, J lost 7 bases, and 11 bases lay in between. The CDR3 nucleotides are TGTGCCAGCAGCTTATATAGTCACCTTGAAGCTTTCTTT. This translates into CASSLYSHLEAFF. Based on the CDR3 plus reference TRBV7-2 and TRBJ1-1, the full variable domain is GAGVSQSPSNKVTEKGKDVELRCDPISGHTALYWYRQSLGQGLEFLIYFQGNSAPDKSGLPSDRFSAERTGGSVSTLTIQRTQQEDSAVYLCASSLYSHLEAFFGQGTRLTVV.

The gene calls are TRBV5-4 and TRBJ1-2; 7 bases are a match to TRBD1. CDR1 SGHNT and CDR2 YYREEE come from the germline V gene (reference sequence). This CDR3 is built from 16 residues. J gave up 4 bases and V 3 bases, and 12 bases lay outside the gene matches. The CDR3 here is CASSSETSRGGYGYTF. The CDR3 region has the DNA TGTGCCAGCAGCTCCGAAACCTCCAGGGGGGGCTATGGCTACACCTTC.

This clone came up a few times. V and J are TRBV27 and TRBJ1-4; maybe TRBD1 (5 bases). The V gene lost 3 bases and the J gene lost 7 bases, with 12 bases spanning the gap. Germline CDR1 MNHEY, CDR2 SMNVEV (reference sequence). This CDR3 has 14 amino acids. The CDR3 DNA reads as TGTGCCAGCAGTTTGGGGGGGGGAGGTGAAAAACTGTTTTTT. Its protein product is CASSLGGGGEKLFF. Filled out from reference TRBV27 and TRBJ1-4, the complete variable domain reads EAQVTQNPRYLITVTGKKLTVTCSQNMNHEYMSWYRQDPGLGLRQIYYSMNVEVTDKGDVPEGYKVSRKEKRNFPLILESPSPNQTSLYFCASSLGGGGEKLFFGSGTQLSVL.

The chain has TRBV18 and TRBJ2-3; no reliable D call. This CDR3 comprises 13 residues. V lost 2 bases to trimming and J lost 5 bases, with 8 bases between them. Germline CDR1 and CDR2: KGHSH and LQKENI. Here the CDR3 DNA reads TGTGCCAGCTCACCAGGGTTAGAAGATACGCAGTATTTT. This codes for CASSPGLEDTQYF.

The chain uses TRBV19 and TRBJ1-1; 9 bases agree with TRBD1. The CDR3 has 14 residues. Germline loops: CDR1 LNHDA, CDR2 SQIVND (reference sequence). Losses at the gene ends were 4 bases for V and 8 bases for J; bases not matched to a gene: 8. The CDR3 nucleotides are TGTGCCAGTAGTAAGGGACAGGGCCCATCCGAAGCTTTCTTT. This translates into CASSKGQGPSEAFF.

The count of this clone is one. A read error may account for a junction end that differs from germline. In DNA, the CDR3 is TGCACAGGGGGTTACGAGCAGTACTTC. Protein: CTGGYEQYF. This sequence joins TRBV28 and TRBJ2-7, with 8 bases matching TRBD1. Germline CDR1 and CDR2: MDHEN and SYDVKM. CDR3 length equals 9 residues.

This chain joins TRBV6-2 or TRBV6-3 and TRBJ2-7; possibly TRBD1 for D (5 bases). The CDR3 contains 14 residues. The V gene lost 8 bases and the J gene lost 7 bases, with 21 bases spanning the gap. Germline-derived CDR1 and CDR2 are MNHEY and SVGEGT. The CDR3 DNA follows: TGTGCCAGCGGCCTCGAGGTGGCGGCAGGGGAGCAGTACTTC. It encodes CASGLEVAAGEQYF.

The chain recombines TRBV18 with TRBJ2-7, with 7 bases lining up with TRBD2. The ends lost 3 bases at V and 1 base at J; junction bases unmatched: 6. This CDR3 has 15 amino acids. The germline V gene encodes CDR1 KGHSH and CDR2 LQKENI. The CDR3 DNA follows: TGTGCCAGCTCACCCCGTACCGGGGGGTCCTACGAGCAGTACTTC. Protein: CASSPRTGGSYEQYF.

The chain links TRBV4-2 to TRBJ2-7, with 11 nucleotides matching TRBD1. The CDR3 runs 17 residues. From germline, CDR1 is LGHNA and CDR2 YNFKEQ. V was clipped by 4 bases and J by 3 bases; unmatched bases: 11. The CDR3 nucleotides are TGTGCCAGCAGCCGCTATTTAACCGGGACAGGGGGCTACGAGCAGTACTTC. Translating it yields CASSRYLTGTGGYEQYF.

This CDR3 reads CASSVEQRSTQYF. CDR3 nucleotides: TGTGCCAGCAGCGTAGAACAGCGTTCTACGCAGTATTTT. This chain uses TRBV9 with TRBJ2-3; D unclear. The germline V gene encodes CDR1 SGDLS and CDR2 YYNGEE. This CDR3 is 13 amino acids long. Trimming cost V 0 bases and J 8 bases, with 10 bases left between them.

This clone was recorded a few times. The chain combines TRBV4-3 with TRBJ1-1; a weak D match, TRBD1 (6 bases). The CDR3 spans 19 residues. V lost 0 bases to trimming and J lost 2 bases, with 22 bases between them. Looked up from germline, CDR1 is LGHNA and CDR2 is YSLEER. The CDR3 bases are TGCGCCAGCAGCCAAGATCTTATGGGGGCGCGGGACATAAACACTGAAGCTTTCTTT. This sequence encodes CASSQDLMGARDINTEAFF.

The V and J genes are TRBV7-2 and TRBJ1-5; D gene ambiguous. From germline, CDR1 is SGHTA and CDR2 FQGNSA. The V end was cut by 4 bases, the J end by 4 bases, with 8 bases between. CDR3 size: 13 residues. This CDR3 reads CASSSTVNQPQHF. In DNA form, the CDR3 reads TGTGCCAGCAGCTCTACCGTGAATCAGCCCCAGCATTTT.

The chain has TRBV7-9 and TRBJ2-1; 9 nucleotides line up with TRBD2. The J segment lost 6 bases and the V segment lost 8 bases, leaving 11 bases of the junction unmatched. From germline, CDR1 is SEHNR and CDR2 FQNEAQ (reference sequence). This CDR3 has 15 amino acids. The DNA for the CDR3 is TGTGCCAGCCCCTCAGGGACTAGCCCTCCCAATGAGCAGTTCTTC. Protein product: CASPSGTSPPNEQFF.

The genes are TRBV27 and TRBJ1-5; D is possibly TRBD1 (5 bases). The CDR3 has 18 amino acids. V lost 2 bases and J 2 bases, leaving 19 bases between the germline ends. The germline CDR1 and CDR2 sequences are MNHEY and SMNVEV (reference sequence). The CDR3 here is CASSLLGTPNLGNQPQHF. Written as DNA, the CDR3 is TGTGCCAGCAGTTTACTGGGGACCCCAAATCTTGGCAATCAGCCCCAGCATTTT.

The rearrangement links TRBV15 to TRBJ2-5; 11 positions match TRBD2. V shed 8 bases and J 5 bases; nucleotides not matched to a gene: 4. Germline lookup yields CDR1 LNHNV and CDR2 YYDKDF (reference sequence). The CDR3 runs 13 residues. DNA of the CDR3: TGTGCCACCCGACTAGCGGGAAAGGAGACCCAGTACTTC. Protein: CATRLAGKETQYF.

The chain links TRBV2 to TRBJ1-4; 8 bases match TRBD1. CDR3 size: 15 residues. Per germline, CDR1 SNHLY and CDR2 FYNNEI. V lost 7 bases and J lost 7; bases outside the gene matches: 11. In DNA, the CDR3 is TGTGCCAGCACTGGCTCCCAGGGGGCTGGTGAAAAACTGTTTTTT. It codes for CASTGSQGAGEKLFF.

This clone has only one observation. The CDR3 region has the DNA TGCGCCAGCACCTCATCGGGGGCGTACACTGAAGCTTTCTTT. Its translation is CASTSSGAYTEAFF. The chain has TRBV4-3 and TRBJ1-1, with TRBD1 as a possible D gene (6 bases). Germline CDR1 is LGHNA and CDR2 is YSLEER. The CDR3 is 14 residues long. Trimming pared 7 bases from V and 3 bases from J, leaving 15 bases between.

The rearrangement joins TRBV5-4 to TRBJ1-1; a possible D gene is TRBD1 (6 bases). Trimming took 0 bases from V and 6 from J, leaving 15 bases between them. CDR1 is SGHNT and CDR2 is YYREEE in the germline V gene (reference sequence). The CDR3 loop spans 15 amino acids. CDR3 DNA sequence: TGTGCCAGCAGCTTGGCGGCGGCAGGGGCCGCTGAAGCTTTCTTT. It translates to CASSLAAAGAAEAFF.

The chain employs TRBV5-4 and TRBJ1-3; no reliable D call. From germline, CDR1 is SGHNT and CDR2 YYREEE (reference sequence). CDR3 length: 15 amino acids. V was trimmed by 4 bases and J by 1 base, leaving 12 bases between them. The chain's CDR3 is CASSPGPGSGNTIYF. For the CDR3, the DNA is TGTGCCAGCAGCCCTGGACCGGGTTCTGGAAACACCATATATTTT.

The rearrangement uses TRBV7-9 and TRBJ1-2; D remains ambiguous. The length of the CDR3 is 11 residues. Germline CDR1 reads SEHNR; CDR2 reads FQNEAQ (reference sequence). V was shortened by 3 bases and J by 5 bases, with 4 bases between the two germline ends. The CDR3 protein is CASSFLYGYTF. In DNA form, the CDR3 reads TGTGCCAGCAGCTTCCTTTATGGCTACACCTTC.

The rearrangement uses TRBV2 and TRBJ1-5, with D tentatively TRBD1 (5 bases). CDR1 is SNHLY, CDR2 FYNNEI, per germline. Trimming took off 8 bases at V and 4 bases at J, with 12 bases between the two ends. This CDR3 region has 13 residues. CDR3 protein: CASGDSLNQPQHF. In DNA, the CDR3 is TGTGCCAGCGGGGACTCTCTTAATCAGCCCCAGCATTTT.

This clone was observed once. V usage is TRBV18 and J usage is TRBJ2-2, with D possibly matching TRBD1 (5 bases). Germline V lookup: CDR1 KGHSH, CDR2 LQKENI. V was clipped by 3 bases and J by 5 bases, with 13 bases between them. The CDR3 extends over 15 amino acids. This chain's CDR3 is CASSPNPGSTGELFF. The CDR3 DNA sequence: TGTGCCAGCTCACCGAATCCAGGGTCTACCGGGGAGCTGTTTTTT.

The chain uses TRBV7-2 and TRBJ2-5; tentatively, D is TRBD1 or TRBD2 (7 bases each). V gave up 2 bases and J gave up 5 bases, with 21 bases separating them. Germline V CDR1 and CDR2: SGHTA, FQGNSA. The CDR3 extends over 17 amino acids. CDR3 residues: CASSLRGGGGLRETQYF. CDR3 bases: TGTGCCAGCAGCTTAAGGGGAGGGGGCGGCCTCCGGGAGACCCAGTACTTC.

The DNA of the CDR3 is TGTGCCAGCTTGGGTAGCGGGACAGATACGCAGTATTTT. This codes for CASLGSGTDTQYF. The chain recombines TRBV3-1 (or the pseudogene TRBV3-2) with TRBJ2-3; 7 nucleotides match TRBD2. The V segment lost 8 bases and the J segment 3 bases; nucleotides outside the gene matches: 5. This CDR3 contains 13 residues. CDR1 is LGHDT, CDR2 YNNKEL, per germline (reference sequence).

The chain couples TRBV11-2 to TRBJ1-2; 7 bases are shared with TRBD1. The CDR3 is made up of 14 amino acids. The V and J ends lost 4 bases and 7 bases, in that order; junction bases with no gene match: 9. The germline V gene encodes CDR1 SGHAT and CDR2 FQNNGV. The CDR3 reads CASSSTGTALGYTF. CDR3 nucleotides: TGTGCCAGCAGCTCCACCGGGACAGCACTTGGCTACACCTTC.

This chain connects TRBV7-3 to TRBJ1-2, with D possibly TRBD1 on 6 matching bases. Germline assignment: CDR1 SGHTA and CDR2 FQGTGA. Trimming removed 4 bases from V and 10 bases from J, with 13 bases in between. The CDR3 covers 12 residues. CDR3: CASSSRTVYYTF. Here the CDR3 DNA reads TGTGCCAGCAGCTCTCGGACAGTATACTACACCTTC.

The chain combines TRBV27 with TRBJ1-1, with a weak D call TRBD1 (5 bases). The CDR3 contains 15 residues. Trimming took off 3 bases at V and 4 bases at J, with 15 bases between the two ends. Germline V lookup: CDR1 MNHEY, CDR2 SMNVEV (reference sequence). The CDR3 DNA is TGTGCCAGCAGTTTCTGGGGTCAGGGTCCCACTGAAGCTTTCTTT. Protein sequence: CASSFWGQGPTEAFF.